This T cell receptor (beta chain) was identified in a study of T cells in Graves' hyperthyroidism and ophthalmopathy. Study context: At initial diagnosis, before any treatment had begun, peripheral blood was obtained. The study, taken as a whole, reports: Prediction of ophthalmopathy progression came a median approximately 6 months pre-onset.

Germline assignment: CDR1 SGHRS and CDR2 YFSETQ. V was clipped by 4 bases and J by 6 bases; unmatched bases: 7. The CDR3 extends over 17 amino acids. For the diagnoses, clinical symptoms, serum thyroxine and TRAb, thyroid ultrasound and orbital computed tomography were used. Ahead of any ophthalmopathy symptoms, the blood sample was obtained at the first diagnosis of hyperthyroidism. A few counts support this clonotype. The antigen remains undetermined. The CDR3 regions of TCR beta were amplified from RNA transcripts. The HTBI primer set drove a first-round RT-PCR of the TCR CDR3. From the multiplex PCR reads, TCRdb called clonotypes with MiXCR, one entry per CDR3 protein. The sample includes roughly 170,000 distinct CDR3 sequences, 9.4% of them seen just once.

The source material was blood. This TCR was recovered from a young woman with Graves' hyperthyroidism that later progressed to Graves' ophthalmopathy. The rearrangement joins TRBV5-1 to TRBJ2-2, with 15 bases aligning to TRBD2. CDR3 loop: CASSAGLAGGRAGELFF. The DNA of the CDR3 is TGCGCCAGCAGCGCCGGACTAGCGGGAGGGCGCGCCGGGGAGCTGTTTTTT.